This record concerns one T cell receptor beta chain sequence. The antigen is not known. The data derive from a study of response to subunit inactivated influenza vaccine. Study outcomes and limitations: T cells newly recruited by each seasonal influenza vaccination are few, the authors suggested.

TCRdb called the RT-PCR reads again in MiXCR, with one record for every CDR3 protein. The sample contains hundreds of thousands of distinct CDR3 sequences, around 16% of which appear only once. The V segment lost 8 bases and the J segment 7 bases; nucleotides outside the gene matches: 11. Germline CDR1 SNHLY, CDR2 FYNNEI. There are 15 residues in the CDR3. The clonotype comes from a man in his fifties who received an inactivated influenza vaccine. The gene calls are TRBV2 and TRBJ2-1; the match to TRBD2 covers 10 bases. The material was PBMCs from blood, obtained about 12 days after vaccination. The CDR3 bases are TGTGCCAGCTATAGGGATAGCGGGGGGCGAAATGAGCAGTTCTTC. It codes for CASYRDSGGRNEQFF.